The 24 T cell receptor beta chains reported below all come from one sample, sequenced in a study of shared clonotypes between healthy human individuals. The method was immunoSEQ multiplex PCR; TCRdb's version includes in-frame clones alone and lacks a portion of them. The sample includes about 2,500,000 clones, roughly nine tenths of them seen just once. Sequences were obtained from naive CD4+ T cells sorted from blood. As to subset: CD45RA+ positively selected. The receptors derive from a man aged 18 to 29 in good health.

V is TRBV6-6 and J is TRBJ2-2, with D possibly being TRBD1 or TRBD2 (5 bases each). V lost 7 bases to trimming and J lost 4 bases, with 16 bases between them. The CDR3 consists of 15 residues. The germline V gene has CDR1 MNHNY and CDR2 SVGAGI (reference sequence). In DNA form, the CDR3 reads TGTGCCAGCACCTCCGGCAGGGAGTCCACCGGGGAGCTGTTTTTT. The encoded protein is CASTSGRESTGELFF.

The chain combines TRBV11-2 with TRBJ2-7; D is tentatively TRBD1 or TRBD2 (5 bases each). Germline-derived CDR1 and CDR2 are SGHAT and FQNNGV. Trimming removed 5 bases at V and 5 bases at J, with 16 bases between. The CDR3 contains 14 residues. CDR3 sequence (DNA): TGTGCCAGCAGCCCGGGGACCGGGTCCCACGAGCAGTACTTC. It encodes CASSPGTGSHEQYF.

Concerning this clone itself: This sample also contains other DNA sequences that code for the same CDR3. The chain is built from TRBV19 and TRBJ2-5; D ambiguous. CDR3 length: 12 amino acids. Germline-derived CDR1 and CDR2 are LNHDA and SQIVND (reference sequence). Trimming pared 1 base from V and 3 bases from J, leaving 3 bases between. The CDR3 DNA reads as TGTGCCAGTAGTATAGGGGAAGAGACCCAGTACTTC. Translation: CASSIGEETQYF.

This chain joins TRBV2 and TRBJ2-5; perhaps TRBD1 as D (6 bases). V shed 1 base and J shed 1 base, with 10 bases lying between them. The CDR3 loop spans 15 amino acids. Germline-derived CDR1 and CDR2 are SNHLY and FYNNEI. The CDR3 loop reads CASSEEMGAQETQYF. The CDR3 DNA is TGTGCCAGCAGTGAAGAAATGGGGGCCCAAGAGACCCAGTACTTC.

The genes are TRBV10-2 and TRBJ1-5; 9 bases map to TRBD1. V was pared by 3 bases and J by 6 bases, with 6 bases of the junction left unmatched. Germline assignment: CDR1 WSHSY and CDR2 SAAADI. CDR3 length: 15 amino acids. The CDR3 region is CASSDWGQGGQPQHF. CDR3 coding DNA: TGCGCCAGCAGTGACTGGGGACAGGGAGGTCAGCCCCAGCATTTT.

CDR3 coding DNA: TGTGCCAGCAGCCAACAGGGGGACGAGCAGTACTTC. This gives the protein CASSQQGDEQYF. The J gene is TRBJ2-7, the V gene TRBV16; 7 bases align to TRBD1. The CDR3 runs 12 residues. V was clipped by 2 bases and J by 5 bases; unmatched bases: 0. Germline V gene data show CDR1 as KGHSY and CDR2 as FQNENV.

This rearrangement joins TRBV7-9 to TRBJ2-7; TRBD2 might be the D (6 bases). The V and J ends lost 5 bases and 2 bases respectively, with 13 bases between them. Germline CDR1 SEHNR, CDR2 FQNEAQ (reference sequence). This CDR3 is 14 amino acids long. The CDR3 protein is CASSPGTFPYEQYF. In DNA, the CDR3 is TGTGCCAGCAGCCCCGGGACTTTTCCCTACGAGCAGTACTTC. Drawing the rest from reference TRBV7-9 and TRBJ2-7, the complete variable domain is DTGVSQNPRHKITKRGQNVTFRCDPISEHNRLYWYRQTLGQGPEFLTYFQNEAQLEKSRLLSDRFSAERPKGSFSTLEIQRTEQGDSAMYLCASSPGTFPYEQYFGPGTRLTVT.

V usage is TRBV5-6 and J usage is TRBJ2-1, with TRBD2 matching 9 bases. Germline V CDR1 and CDR2: SGHDT, YYEEEE. The CDR3 is made up of 14 amino acids. V shed 3 bases and J 4 bases; nucleotides not matched to a gene: 2. DNA for the CDR3: TGTGCCAGCAGCTATAGCGGGAGATACAATGAGCAGTTCTTC. Translating it yields CASSYSGRYNEQFF. Complete variable domain (other parts from reference TRBV5-6 and TRBJ2-1): DAGVTQSPTHLIKTRGQQVTLRCSPKSGHDTVSWYQQALGQGPQFIFQYYEEEERQRGNFPDRFSGHQFPNYSSELNVNALLLGDSALYLCASSYSGRYNEQFFGPGTRLTVL.

The chain employs TRBV11-2 and TRBJ2-7; 7 nucleotides line up with TRBD1. This CDR3 spans 14 amino acids. V trimming: 3 bases; J trimming: 7 bases; junction bases outside the gene matches: 9. Germline CDR1 and CDR2: SGHAT and FQNNGV. The CDR3 is CASSFALQGLEQYF. In nucleotides, the CDR3 is TGTGCCAGCAGCTTCGCGCTACAGGGGCTAGAGCAGTACTTC. The whole variable domain, remainder taken from reference TRBV11-2 and TRBJ2-7, is EAGVAQSPRYKIIEKRQSVAFWCNPISGHATLYWYQQILGQGPKLLIQFQNNGVVDDSQLPKDRFSAERLKGVDSTLKIQPAKLEDSAVYLCASSFALQGLEQYFGPGTRLTVT.

This chain links TRBV9 with TRBJ2-3; a possible D gene is TRBD2 (5 bases). The V and J ends lost 4 bases and 8 bases respectively, with 8 bases between them. The CDR3 is made up of 11 amino acids. Per germline, CDR1 SGDLS and CDR2 YYNGEE. The DNA of the CDR3 is TGTGCCAGCAGCATCGGGGTTACGCAGTATTTT. Its translation is CASSIGVTQYF.

This sequence joins TRBV11-3 and TRBJ2-5, with D perhaps TRBD1 or TRBD2 (5 bases each). Trimming took off 1 base at V and 5 bases at J, with 14 bases between the two ends. This CDR3 spans 15 amino acids. Germline CDR1 SGHNT, CDR2 YENEEA. This CDR3 is CASSLGSPEGETQYF. The CDR3 nucleotides read TGTGCCAGCAGCTTAGGAAGTCCCGAGGGGGAGACCCAGTACTTC.

The rearrangement links TRBV6-5 to TRBJ1-6; D possibly corresponds to TRBD1 (5 bases). Germline V gene lookup returns CDR1 MNHEY and CDR2 SVGAGI. This CDR3 contains 14 residues. Trimming took off 2 bases at V and 7 bases at J, with 9 bases between the two ends. CDR3 protein: CASSYAGGNSPLHF. The CDR3 nucleotides read TGTGCCAGCAGTTACGCGGGGGGAAATTCACCCCTCCACTTT.

V and J are TRBV19 and TRBJ1-5, with 7 positions matching TRBD1. The CDR3 is 16 residues long. In germline, CDR1 is LNHDA, CDR2 SQIVND (reference sequence). The V and J ends lost 4 bases and 2 bases, in that order; junction bases with no gene match: 8. CDR3 in amino acids: CASSSNRGIGNQPQHF. The CDR3 region has the DNA TGTGCCAGTAGTAGCAACAGGGGTATTGGCAATCAGCCCCAGCATTTT.

This sequence joins TRBV10-3 and TRBJ1-1, with D unresolved. Trimming cost V 6 bases and J 3 bases, with 14 bases left between them. In germline, CDR1 is ENHRY, CDR2 SYGVKD. This CDR3 has 14 amino acids. The CDR3 here is CAISGRAKDTEAFF. In DNA form, the CDR3 reads TGTGCCATCAGCGGTAGGGCAAAAGACACTGAAGCTTTCTTT.

The chain links TRBV19 to TRBJ2-1, with 9 bases aligning to TRBD2. Germline V gene lookup returns CDR1 LNHDA and CDR2 SQIVND (reference sequence). The CDR3 runs to 15 residues. Trimming removed 8 bases from V and 6 bases from J; junction bases left unmatched: 11. The CDR3 is CASVARGGGANEQFF. CDR3 nucleotide sequence: TGTGCCAGTGTCGCCCGTGGCGGGGGGGCCAATGAGCAGTTCTTC.

The chain has TRBV7-9 and TRBJ2-5; the D is unclear. In germline, CDR1 is SEHNR, CDR2 FQNEAQ (reference sequence). This CDR3 comprises 13 residues. The V end lost 5 bases, the J end lost 5 bases, and 12 bases lay between the germline ends. In nucleotides, the CDR3 is TGTGCCAGCAGCATCCTTCCCGGTGAGACCCAGTACTTC. This translates into CASSILPGETQYF.

As to this clone: Other nucleotide sequences in the sample specify the same CDR3. The genes are TRBV7-2 and TRBJ2-7; no clear D. V was cut by 2 bases and J by 6 bases, with 8 bases left in between. The CDR3 runs to 12 residues. Germline V gene lookup returns CDR1 SGHTA and CDR2 FQGNSA. The CDR3 sequence is CASSLNRVEQYF. In DNA, the CDR3 is TGTGCCAGCAGCTTAAATAGGGTCGAGCAGTACTTC.

The chain has TRBV2 and TRBJ1-2, with a tentative D call TRBD1 (5 bases). The CDR3 is 12 amino acids. V was trimmed by 1 base and J by 8 bases, leaving 8 bases between them. Per the germline V gene, CDR1 is SNHLY and CDR2 is FYNNEI. This CDR3 reads CASSEVRGGYTF. The CDR3 DNA is TGTGCCAGCAGTGAAGTTCGGGGGGGCTACACCTTC.

The gene calls are TRBV6-6 and TRBJ1-6; the match to TRBD1 covers 7 bases. From germline, CDR1 is MNHNY and CDR2 SVGAGI (reference sequence). V lost 2 bases and J lost 8; bases outside the gene matches: 3. The CDR3 extends over 14 amino acids. This CDR3 is CASSYGGGDSPLHF. CDR3 DNA sequence: TGTGCCAGCAGTTACGGAGGGGGCGATTCACCCCTCCACTTT.

The chain uses TRBV9 and TRBJ2-7, with TRBD2 matching 11 bases. V trimming: 3 bases; J trimming: 5 bases; junction bases outside the gene matches: 7. The CDR3 runs 15 residues. Germline V gene data show CDR1 as SGDLS and CDR2 as YYNGEE. The CDR3 nucleotides are TGTGCCAGCAGCGCCGGTAGCGGGAGGGGCCACGAGCAGTACTTC. It encodes CASSAGSGRGHEQYF.

The chain uses TRBV5-1 and TRBJ2-3, with D perhaps matching TRBD1 or TRBD2 (5 bases each). V was cut by 4 bases and J by 2 bases, with 14 bases left in between. This CDR3 comprises 15 residues. Germline CDR1 is SGHRS and CDR2 is YFSETQ. Here the CDR3 DNA reads TGCGCCAGCAGCCCCGGGGCACACTACACAGATACGCAGTATTTT. Its translation is CASSPGAHYTDTQYF.

The CDR3 loop is CASSLDQVNEQFF. As DNA, the CDR3 is TGTGCCAGCAGCTTAGATCAAGTCAATGAGCAGTTCTTC. This chain links TRBV7-9 with TRBJ2-1; no clear D gene. V was pared by 1 base and J by 6 bases, with 7 bases between. CDR3 length equals 13 residues. Germline CDR1 SEHNR, CDR2 FQNEAQ (reference sequence).

CDR3 protein: CATSRGEGTGNSPLHF. The CDR3 region has the DNA TGTGCCACCAGCAGAGGAGAGGGTACGGGTAATTCACCCCTCCACTTT. The chain uses TRBV15 and TRBJ1-6; no reliable D call. The CDR3 consists of 16 residues. Trimming pared 1 base from V and 6 bases from J, leaving 13 bases between. CDR1 is LNHNV, CDR2 YYDKDF, per germline (reference sequence).

The J gene is TRBJ2-3, the V gene TRBV29-1, with D perhaps assigned TRBD1 or TRBD2 (6 bases each). This CDR3 contains 15 residues. CDR1 and CDR2 from the germline V gene are SQVTM and ANQGSEA. V was trimmed by 7 bases and J by 1 base, leaving 18 bases between them. CDR3 sequence: CSAESGGRGTDTQYF. The CDR3 DNA reads TGCAGCGCCGAAAGTGGGGGGCGCGGCACAGATACGCAGTATTTT.